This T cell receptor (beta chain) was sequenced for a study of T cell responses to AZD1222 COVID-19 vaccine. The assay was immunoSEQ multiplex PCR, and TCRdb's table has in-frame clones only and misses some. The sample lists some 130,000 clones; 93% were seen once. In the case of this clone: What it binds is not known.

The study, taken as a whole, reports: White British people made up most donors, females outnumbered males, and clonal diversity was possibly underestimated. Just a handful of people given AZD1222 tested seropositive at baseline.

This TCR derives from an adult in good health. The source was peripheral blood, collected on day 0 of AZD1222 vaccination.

The CDR3: CATSDDTGFGYTF. The CDR3 coding sequence is TGTGCCACCAGTGATGATACAGGGTTCGGCTACACCTTC. The chain is built from TRBV24-1 and TRBJ1-2, with TRBD1 as a possible D gene (6 bases). The ends were cut back, 3 bases at V and 8 bases at J, with 12 bases in the middle. This CDR3 is 13 amino acids long. Germline V gene sequence: CDR1 KGHDR, CDR2 SFDVKD.